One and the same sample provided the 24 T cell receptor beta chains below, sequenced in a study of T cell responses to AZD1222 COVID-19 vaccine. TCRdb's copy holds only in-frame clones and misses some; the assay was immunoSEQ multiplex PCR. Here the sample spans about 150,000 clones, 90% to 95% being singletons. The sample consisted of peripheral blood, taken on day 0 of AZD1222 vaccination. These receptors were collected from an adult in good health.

CDR3 protein: CASSATGGYTF. The CDR3 DNA sequence: TGTGCCAGCAGCGCGACCGGGGGCTACACCTTC. V usage is TRBV9 and J usage is TRBJ1-2; D not certain. CDR1 and CDR2 from the germline V gene are SGDLS and YYNGEE. V was clipped by 3 bases and J by 8 bases, with 8 bases between them. The CDR3 covers 11 residues.

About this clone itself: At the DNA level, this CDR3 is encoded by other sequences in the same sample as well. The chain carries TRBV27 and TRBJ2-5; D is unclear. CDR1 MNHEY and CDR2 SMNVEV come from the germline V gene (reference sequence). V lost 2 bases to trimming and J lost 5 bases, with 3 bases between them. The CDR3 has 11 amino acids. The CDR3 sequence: CASSLGETQYF. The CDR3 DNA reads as TGTGCCAGCAGTTTAGGGGAGACCCAGTACTTC.

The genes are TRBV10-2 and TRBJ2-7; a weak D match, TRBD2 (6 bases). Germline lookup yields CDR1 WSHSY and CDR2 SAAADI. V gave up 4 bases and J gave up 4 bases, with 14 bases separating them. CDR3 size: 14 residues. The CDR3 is CASSVRSGGYEQYF. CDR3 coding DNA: TGCGCCAGCAGTGTACGGTCCGGGGGATACGAGCAGTACTTC.

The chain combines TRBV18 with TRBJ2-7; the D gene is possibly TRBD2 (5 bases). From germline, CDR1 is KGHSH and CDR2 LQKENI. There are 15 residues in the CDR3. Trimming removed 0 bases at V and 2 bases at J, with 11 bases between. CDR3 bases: TGTGCCAGCTCACCACCTTCCCCGGGGACCTACGAGCAGTACTTC. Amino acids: CASSPPSPGTYEQYF. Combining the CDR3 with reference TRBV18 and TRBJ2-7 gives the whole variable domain NAGVMQNPRHLVRRRGQEARLRCSPMKGHSHVYWYRQLPEEGLKFMVYLQKENIIDESGMPKERFSAEFPKEGPSILRIQQVVRGDSAAYFCASSPPSPGTYEQYFGPGTRLTVT.

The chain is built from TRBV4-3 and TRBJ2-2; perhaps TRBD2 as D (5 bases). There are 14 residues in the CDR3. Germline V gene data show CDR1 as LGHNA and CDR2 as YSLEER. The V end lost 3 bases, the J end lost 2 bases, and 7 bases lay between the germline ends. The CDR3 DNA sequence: TGCGCCAGCAGCCAGCTAGCCAACACCGGGGAGCTGTTTTTT. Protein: CASSQLANTGELFF.

Written as DNA, the CDR3 is TGTGCCAGCAGCTTATTAGGGGGGGAGCTGTTTTTT. Amino acid sequence: CASSLLGGELFF. This chain joins TRBV7-9 and TRBJ2-2, with no clear D. V lost 2 bases to trimming and J lost 8 bases, with 6 bases between them. CDR1 and CDR2 (germline): SEHNR, FQNEAQ (reference sequence). The CDR3 runs to 12 residues.

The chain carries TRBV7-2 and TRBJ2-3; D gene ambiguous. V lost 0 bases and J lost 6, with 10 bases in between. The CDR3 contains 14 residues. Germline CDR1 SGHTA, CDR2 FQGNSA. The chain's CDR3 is CASSLAHRSDTQYF. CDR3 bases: TGTGCCAGCAGCTTAGCGCACCGGAGCGATACGCAGTATTTT.

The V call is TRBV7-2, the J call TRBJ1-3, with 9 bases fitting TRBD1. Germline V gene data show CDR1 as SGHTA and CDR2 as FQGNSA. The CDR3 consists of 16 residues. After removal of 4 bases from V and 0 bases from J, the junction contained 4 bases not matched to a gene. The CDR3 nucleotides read TGTGCCAGCAGCTGGGACAGGGCTTCCTCTGGAAACACCATATATTTT. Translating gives CASSWDRASSGNTIYF.

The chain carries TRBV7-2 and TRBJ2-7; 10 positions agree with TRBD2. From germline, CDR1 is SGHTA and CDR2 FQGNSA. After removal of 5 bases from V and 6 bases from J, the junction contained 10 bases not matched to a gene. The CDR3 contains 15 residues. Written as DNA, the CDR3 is TGTGCCAGCAGCCAGGGGGGGCTAGCGGGAGCCGAGCAGTACTTC. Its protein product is CASSQGGLAGAEQYF. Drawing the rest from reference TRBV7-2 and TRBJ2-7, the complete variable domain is GAGVSQSPSNKVTEKGKDVELRCDPISGHTALYWYRQSLGQGLEFLIYFQGNSAPDKSGLPSDRFSAERTGGSVSTLTIQRTQQEDSAVYLCASSQGGLAGAEQYFGPGTRLTVT.

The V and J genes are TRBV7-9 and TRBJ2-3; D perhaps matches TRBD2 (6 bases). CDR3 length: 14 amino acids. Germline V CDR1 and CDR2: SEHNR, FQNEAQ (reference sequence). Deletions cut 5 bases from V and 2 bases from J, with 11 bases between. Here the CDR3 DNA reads TGTGCCAGCAGCGAGGGACTGAACACAGATACGCAGTATTTT. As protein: CASSEGLNTDTQYF.

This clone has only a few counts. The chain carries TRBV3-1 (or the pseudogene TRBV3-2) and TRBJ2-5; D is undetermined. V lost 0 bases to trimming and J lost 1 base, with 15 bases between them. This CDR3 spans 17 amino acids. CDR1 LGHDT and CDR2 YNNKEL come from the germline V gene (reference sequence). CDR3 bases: TGTGCCAGCAGCCAAGACGCGATCACGGTTTTCCAAGAGACCCAGTACTTC. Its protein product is CASSQDAITVFQETQYF.

Here the CDR3 reads CASGGSSGNTIYF. CDR3 DNA: TGTGCCAGCGGGGGATCCTCCGGAAACACCATATATTTT. The gene calls are TRBV12-3 or TRBV12-4 and TRBJ1-3; the D gene is possibly TRBD1 (5 bases). The germline V and J ends were trimmed by 8 bases and 4 bases, with 12 bases remaining between them. The CDR3 has 13 amino acids.

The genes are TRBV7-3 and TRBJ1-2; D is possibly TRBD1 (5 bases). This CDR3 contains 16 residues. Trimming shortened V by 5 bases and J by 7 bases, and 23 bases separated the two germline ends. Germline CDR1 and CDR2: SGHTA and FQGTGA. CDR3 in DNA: TGTGCCAGCAGCCCTTTCAATCGGGACGGACGAGGTGGCTACACCTTC. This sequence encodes CASSPFNRDGRGGYTF.

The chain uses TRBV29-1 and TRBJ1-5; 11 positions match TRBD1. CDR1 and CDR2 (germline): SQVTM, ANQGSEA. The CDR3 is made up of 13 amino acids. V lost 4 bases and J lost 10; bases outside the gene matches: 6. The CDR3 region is CSVGGTGGHPQHF. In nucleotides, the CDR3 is TGCAGCGTTGGGGGGACAGGGGGACATCCCCAGCATTTT. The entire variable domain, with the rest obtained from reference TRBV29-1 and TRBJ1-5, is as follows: SAVISQKPSRDICQRGTSLTIQCQVDSQVTMMFWYRQQPGQSLTLIATANQGSEATYESGFVIDKFPISRPNLTFSTLTVSNMSPEDSSIYLCSVGGTGGHPQHFGDGTRLSIL.

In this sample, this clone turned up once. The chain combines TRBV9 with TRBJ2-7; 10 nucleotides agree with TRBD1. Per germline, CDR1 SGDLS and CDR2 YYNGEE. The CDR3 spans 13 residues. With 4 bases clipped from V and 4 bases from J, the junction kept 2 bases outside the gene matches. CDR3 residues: CASSTDRGYEQYF. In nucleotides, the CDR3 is TGTGCCAGCAGCACGGACAGGGGGTACGAGCAGTACTTC.

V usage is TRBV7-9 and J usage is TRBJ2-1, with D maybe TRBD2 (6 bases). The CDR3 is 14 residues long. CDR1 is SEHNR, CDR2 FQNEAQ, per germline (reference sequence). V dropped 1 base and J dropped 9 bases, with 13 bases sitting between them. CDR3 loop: CASSLVGTRGEQFF. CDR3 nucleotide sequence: TGTGCCAGCAGCTTAGTGGGGACTCGGGGTGAGCAGTTCTTC. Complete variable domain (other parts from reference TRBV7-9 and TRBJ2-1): DTGVSQNPRHKITKRGQNVTFRCDPISEHNRLYWYRQTLGQGPEFLTYFQNEAQLEKSRLLSDRFSAERPKGSFSTLEIQRTEQGDSAMYLCASSLVGTRGEQFFGPGTRLTVL.

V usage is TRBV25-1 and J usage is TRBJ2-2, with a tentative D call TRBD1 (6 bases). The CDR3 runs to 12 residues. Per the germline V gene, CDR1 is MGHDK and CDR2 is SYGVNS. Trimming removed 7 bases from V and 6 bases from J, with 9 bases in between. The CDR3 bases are TGTGCCAGCATGAGGGGGTCCGGGGAGCTGTTTTTT. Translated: CASMRGSGELFF. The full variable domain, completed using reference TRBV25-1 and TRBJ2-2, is EADIYQTPRYLVIGTGKKITLECSQTMGHDKMYWYQQDPGMELHLIHYSYGVNSTEKGDLSSESTVSRIRTEHFPLTLESARPSHTSQYLCASMRGSGELFFGEGSRLTVL.

The CDR3 sequence is CASDSGLSYGYTF. For the CDR3, the DNA is TGTGCTAGTGACTCGGGGCTGAGCTATGGCTACACCTTC. The genes are TRBV12-5 and TRBJ1-2; TRBD1 is a possible D gene (5 bases). V gave up 7 bases and J gave up 4 bases, with 13 bases separating them. Germline-derived CDR1 and CDR2 are LGHNT and FRNRAP. This CDR3 has 13 residues.

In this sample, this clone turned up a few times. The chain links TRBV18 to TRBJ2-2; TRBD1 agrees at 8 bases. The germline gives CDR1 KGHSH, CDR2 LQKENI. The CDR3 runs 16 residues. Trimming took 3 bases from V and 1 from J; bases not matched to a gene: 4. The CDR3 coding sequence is TGTGCCAGCTCACCCCGGACAGGGCTGAACACCGGGGAGCTGTTTTTT. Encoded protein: CASSPRTGLNTGELFF.

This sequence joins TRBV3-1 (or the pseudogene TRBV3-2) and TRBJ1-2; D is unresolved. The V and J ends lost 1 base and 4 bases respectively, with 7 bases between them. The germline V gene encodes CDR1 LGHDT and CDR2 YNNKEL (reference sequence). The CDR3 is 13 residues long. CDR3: CASSQVRSYGYTF. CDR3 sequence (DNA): TGTGCCAGCAGCCAAGTCAGGAGCTATGGCTACACCTTC.

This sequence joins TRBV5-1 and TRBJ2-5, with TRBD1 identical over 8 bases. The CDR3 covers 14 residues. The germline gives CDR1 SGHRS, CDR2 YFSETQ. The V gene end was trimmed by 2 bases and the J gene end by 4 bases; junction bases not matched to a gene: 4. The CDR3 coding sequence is TGCGCCAGCAGCTTCAGGGGGCTTGGAGAGACCCAGTACTTC. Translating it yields CASSFRGLGETQYF.

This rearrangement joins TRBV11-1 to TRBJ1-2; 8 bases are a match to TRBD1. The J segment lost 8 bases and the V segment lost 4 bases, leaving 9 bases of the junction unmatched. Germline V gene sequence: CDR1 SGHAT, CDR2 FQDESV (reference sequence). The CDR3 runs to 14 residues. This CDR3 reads CASSSNGQGDGYTF. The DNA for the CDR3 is TGTGCCAGCAGCTCAAATGGACAGGGCGACGGCTACACCTTC.

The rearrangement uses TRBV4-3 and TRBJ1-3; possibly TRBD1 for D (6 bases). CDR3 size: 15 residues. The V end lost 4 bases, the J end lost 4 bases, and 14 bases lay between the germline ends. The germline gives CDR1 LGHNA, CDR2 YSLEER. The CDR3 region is CASSPTGAVGNTIYF. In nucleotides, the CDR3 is TGCGCCAGCAGCCCAACGGGGGCAGTGGGAAACACCATATATTTT.

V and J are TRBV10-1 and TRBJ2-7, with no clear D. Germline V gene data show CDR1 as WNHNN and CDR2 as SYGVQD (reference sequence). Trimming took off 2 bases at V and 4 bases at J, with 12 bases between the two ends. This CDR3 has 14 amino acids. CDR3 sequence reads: CASSENGLSYEQYF. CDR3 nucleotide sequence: TGCGCCAGCAGTGAGAACGGTCTCTCTTACGAGCAGTACTTC.